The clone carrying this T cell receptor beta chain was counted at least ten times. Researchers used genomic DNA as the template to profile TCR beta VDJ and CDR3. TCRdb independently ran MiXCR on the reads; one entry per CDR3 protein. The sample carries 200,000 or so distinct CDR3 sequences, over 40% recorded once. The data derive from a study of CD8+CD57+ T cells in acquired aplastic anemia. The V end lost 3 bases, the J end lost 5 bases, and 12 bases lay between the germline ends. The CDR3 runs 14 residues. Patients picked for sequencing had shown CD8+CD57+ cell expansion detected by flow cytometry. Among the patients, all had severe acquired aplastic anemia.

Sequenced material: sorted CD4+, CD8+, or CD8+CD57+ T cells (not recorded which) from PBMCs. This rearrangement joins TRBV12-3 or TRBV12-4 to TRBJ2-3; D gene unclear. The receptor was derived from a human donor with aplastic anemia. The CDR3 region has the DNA TGTGCCAGCAGTTTGATAATCGGTGGAGATACGCAGTATTTT. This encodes CASSLIIGGDTQYF.